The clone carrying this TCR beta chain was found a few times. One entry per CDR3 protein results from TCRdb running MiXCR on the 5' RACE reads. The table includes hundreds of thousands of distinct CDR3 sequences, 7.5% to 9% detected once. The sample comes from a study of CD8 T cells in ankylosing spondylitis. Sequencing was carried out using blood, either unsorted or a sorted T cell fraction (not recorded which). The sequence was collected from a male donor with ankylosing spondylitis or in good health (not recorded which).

The CDR3 is CASSFGAGTSRQFF. The CDR3 DNA reads as TGTGCCAGCAGTTTTGGTGCGGGGACCTCCAGGCAGTTCTTC. This rearrangement joins TRBV27 to TRBJ2-1, with D perhaps TRBD2 (6 bases). The germline CDR1 and CDR2 sequences are MNHEY and SMNVEV (reference sequence). Trimming removed 3 bases from V and 12 bases from J, with 18 bases in between. The CDR3 is made up of 14 amino acids.